Sequencing of this T cell receptor beta chain was carried out in a study of shared T cell receptors in the human thymus. Sequenced by immunoSEQ multiplex PCR; TCRdb stores in-frame clones only, minus some. The sample records hundreds of thousands of clones, roughly 90% being singletons. This CDR3 has 15 amino acids. V was cut by 2 bases and J by 7 bases, with 17 bases left in between. The germline CDR1 and CDR2 sequences are MGHDK and SYGVNS. The same specimen was also included in a second study, on human thymus T cells. That report adds: Resections that were taken during corrective heart surgery supplied the thymus tissue. Thymic and blood repertoires showed apparently biased V and J gene usage.

The source is a boy younger than two with a congenital heart defect. Specimen: thymocytes. This chain uses TRBV25-1 with TRBJ2-5; weak D call: TRBD1 (6 bases). The CDR3 loop is CASSEEGDTAGTQYF. The CDR3 coding sequence is TGTGCCAGCAGTGAAGAAGGGGACACGGCGGGGACCCAGTACTTC. Full variable domain (rest looked up from reference TRBV25-1 and TRBJ2-5): EADIYQTPRYLVIGTGKKITLECSQTMGHDKMYWYQQDPGMELHLIHYSYGVNSTEKGDLSSESTVSRIRTEHFPLTLESARPSHTSQYLCASSEEGDTAGTQYFGPGTRLLVL.